This T cell receptor (beta chain) was sequenced in a study of cytomegalovirus exposure and HLA in healthy donors. Vbeta (60) and Jbeta (13) primers were used in the PCR. Data came from immunoSEQ multiplex PCR; TCRdb stores just in-frame clones and leaves some out. The sample lists 74,000 or so clones; 78% were seen once. This CDR3 is built from 13 residues. The germline CDR1 and CDR2 sequences are SQVTM and ANQGSEA. V lost 7 bases and J lost 3; bases outside the gene matches: 2. The sequencing sample was made of PBMCs. The chain carries TRBV29-1 and TRBJ1-4; 10 nucleotides align to TRBD1. The receptor was isolated from a male donor in good health and CMV-seropositive. CDR3 DNA: TGCAGCGCTGGGACAGGGGCTAATGAAAAACTGTTTTTT. It specifies CSAGTGANEKLFF.